Following are 12 T cell receptor beta chains from one sample sequenced in a study of T cells after yellow fever vaccination. TCRdb reprocessed the 5' RACE reads via MiXCR and lists one record per CDR3 protein. The repertoire has 300,000 to 400,000 distinct CDR3 sequences, roughly 8.7% of them found once; the top ten carry about a sixth. The source material was PBMCs, sampled on the day of the first yellow fever vaccination. These receptor sequences come from a young man who received the YFV17D yellow fever vaccine.

The chain couples TRBV12-3 or TRBV12-4 to TRBJ1-1; TRBD1 might be the D (6 bases). The CDR3 runs to 14 residues. The germline V and J ends were trimmed by 7 bases and 2 bases, with 14 bases remaining between them. The CDR3 loop reads CASNLGGANTEAFF. CDR3 DNA: TGTGCCAGCAACCTAGGGGGGGCTAACACTGAAGCTTTCTTT.

This clonotype was picked up many times. The CDR3 here is CASNSGAYEQYF. The CDR3 region has the DNA TGCGCCAGCAACTCGGGGGCCTACGAGCAGTACTTC. The V and J genes are TRBV5-1 and TRBJ2-7; possibly TRBD2 for D (6 bases). The CDR3 covers 12 residues. Trimming shortened V by 6 bases and J by 2 bases, and 9 bases separated the two germline ends. Germline V gene sequence: CDR1 SGHRS, CDR2 YFSETQ.

This clonotype showed up many times. J is TRBJ2-3 and V is TRBV5-1; D unclear. The CDR3 is made up of 15 amino acids. V shed 2 bases and J shed 0 bases, with 10 bases lying between them. The germline V gene has CDR1 SGHRS and CDR2 YFSETQ. The CDR3 DNA is TGCGCCAGCAGCTTTGGCGACGTTAGCACAGATACGCAGTATTTT. Its translation: CASSFGDVSTDTQYF.

The CDR3 bases are TGTGCCAGCAGTTTGTCGACAGGAAGCTCCTACGAGCAGTACTTC. Its protein product is CASSLSTGSSYEQYF. The chain recombines TRBV6-2 or TRBV6-3 with TRBJ2-7; D might be TRBD1 (6 bases). This CDR3 region has 15 residues. Germline V gives CDR1 MNHEY, CDR2 SVGEGT. V was shortened by 4 bases and J by 0 bases, with 13 bases between the two germline ends.

This sequence joins TRBV10-3 and TRBJ1-1; D uncertain. The CDR3 is made up of 15 amino acids. V shed 4 bases and J shed 2 bases, with 14 bases lying between them. Germline CDR1 reads ENHRY; CDR2 reads SYGVKD. The CDR3 nucleotides read TGTGCCATCAGTGGCCCGGCCCTAAGCAACACTGAAGCTTTCTTT. It specifies CAISGPALSNTEAFF.

This sequence joins TRBV5-1 and TRBJ1-2; D call uncertain. This CDR3 contains 14 residues. Germline assignment: CDR1 SGHRS and CDR2 YFSETQ. V was clipped by 1 base and J by 5 bases, with 12 bases between them. The CDR3 reads CASSLLEYSYGYTF. For the CDR3, the DNA is TGCGCCAGCAGCTTGCTAGAGTACTCGTATGGCTACACCTTC.

This clonotype turned up a few times. V usage is TRBV21-1 and J usage is TRBJ1-5. TRBV21-1 is a pseudogene locus. The CDR3 spans 16 residues. The CDR3 sequence is CASSKREIDSNQPQHF. The DNA of the CDR3 is TGTGCCAGCAGCAAAAGGGAGATTGATAGCAATCAGCCCCAGCATTTT.

There are many counts of this clonotype. V is TRBV7-9 and J is TRBJ2-5, with D hard to call. The CDR3 spans 14 residues. Trimming shortened V by 1 base and J by 1 base, and 7 bases separated the two germline ends. Germline-derived CDR1 and CDR2 are SEHNR and FQNEAQ (reference sequence). CDR3 amino acids: CASSLGQLQETQYF. The CDR3 DNA follows: TGTGCCAGCAGCTTAGGCCAGCTCCAAGAGACCCAGTACTTC. Drawing the rest from reference TRBV7-9 and TRBJ2-5, the complete variable domain is DTGVSQNPRHKITKRGQNVTFRCDPISEHNRLYWYRQTLGQGPEFLTYFQNEAQLEKSRLLSDRFSAERPKGSFSTLEIQRTEQGDSAMYLCASSLGQLQETQYFGPGTRLLVL.

The genes are TRBV7-8 and TRBJ2-2; D might be TRBD1 or TRBD2, each matching 5 bases. V lost 6 bases and J 6 bases, leaving 5 bases between the germline ends. The germline CDR1 and CDR2 sequences are SGHVS and FQNEAQ. The CDR3 is 11 residues long. The CDR3 sequence is CASRGAGELFF. Written as DNA, the CDR3 is TGTGCCAGCAGGGGGGCCGGGGAGCTGTTTTTT.

This sequence joins TRBV7-2 and TRBJ2-7; tentatively, D is TRBD2 (6 bases). CDR1 SGHTA and CDR2 FQGNSA come from the germline V gene. V lost 5 bases and J lost 3, with 26 bases in between. The CDR3 is made up of 18 amino acids. The CDR3 reads CASSPAGRTIPLHYEQYV. CDR3 nucleotides: TGTGCCAGCAGCCCAGCGGGTCGAACAATCCCCCTTCACTACGAGCAGTACGTC.

DNA for the CDR3: TGTGCCAGCAGCTTCGGACGGAGCACAGATACGCAGTATTTT. Its translation: CASSFGRSTDTQYF. J is TRBJ2-3 and V is TRBV7-9; D unresolved. Trimming removed 3 bases at V and 0 bases at J, with 7 bases between. The CDR3 consists of 14 residues. Germline V gene lookup returns CDR1 SEHNR and CDR2 FQNEAQ (reference sequence).

In this sample, this clonotype turned up a few times. V is TRBV5-1 and J is TRBJ1-3; D is undetermined. The V and J ends lost 0 bases and 7 bases respectively, with 5 bases between them. This CDR3 region has 12 residues. Germline V gene data show CDR1 as SGHRS and CDR2 as YFSETQ. The CDR3 loop is CASSLGENTIYF. CDR3 bases: TGCGCCAGCAGCTTGGGAGAGAACACCATATATTTT.